Included here is one T cell receptor beta chain sequence, with context. Germline CDR1 reads SEHNR; CDR2 reads FQNEAQ (reference sequence). This CDR3 is built from 13 residues. V lost 5 bases and J 6 bases, leaving 8 bases between the germline ends. Researchers ran the PCR with 60 Vbeta and 13 Jbeta primers. TCRdb's copy holds only in-frame clones and misses some; the assay was immunoSEQ multiplex PCR. Among 200,000 to 250,000 clones listed, 75% were seen once. The data are from a study of cytomegalovirus exposure and HLA in healthy donors. The sequence was collected from a woman in her 30s in good health and CMV-seronegative. The chain recombines TRBV7-9 with TRBJ1-6; D is uncertain. Sample: PBMCs. The DNA for the CDR3 is TGTGCCAGCAGCCTAGGGAGTAATTCACCCCTCCACTTT. This gives the protein CASSLGSNSPLHF.